This TCR beta chain was identified during a study of T-cell reconstitution after alpha-beta-depleted transplantation in children. Overall study findings and caveats: It was newly produced T cells that mostly accounted for T-cell counts and diversity one year after transplant.

In germline, CDR1 is SGHAT, CDR2 FQDESV (reference sequence). The CDR3 is 18 amino acids. The germline V and J ends were trimmed by 4 bases and 0 bases, with 20 bases remaining between them. Notes on this clonotype: The target antigen is unknown.

Library preparation (for TCRbeta) was performed with unique molecular identifiers. TCRdb itself ran the PCR reads through MiXCR, one entry per CDR3 protein. The table has about 830,000 distinct CDR3 sequences, roughly 15% seen once; the top ten hold roughly 5%. The genes are TRBV11-1 and TRBJ2-3, with D perhaps matching TRBD1 (5 bases). The sample was PBMCs, mostly from graft donor cells, taken 360 days after TCRalphabeta/CD19-depleted stem cell transplant. The TCR was taken from a male patient between 5 and 17 years old who had a stem cell transplant for acute lymphoblastic leukemia, so the T cells may come from the graft donor. CDR3 in amino acids: CASSWRQLPTSSTDTQYF. For the CDR3, the DNA is TGTGCCAGCAGCTGGCGACAGCTACCTACCTCTAGCACAGATACGCAGTATTTT. Full variable domain (missing parts from reference TRBV11-1 and TRBJ2-3): EAEVAQSPRYKITEKSQAVAFWCDPISGHATLYWYRQILGQGPELLVQFQDESVVDDSQLPKDRFSAERLKGVDSTLKIQPAELGDSAMYLCASSWRQLPTSSTDTQYFGPGTRLTVL.